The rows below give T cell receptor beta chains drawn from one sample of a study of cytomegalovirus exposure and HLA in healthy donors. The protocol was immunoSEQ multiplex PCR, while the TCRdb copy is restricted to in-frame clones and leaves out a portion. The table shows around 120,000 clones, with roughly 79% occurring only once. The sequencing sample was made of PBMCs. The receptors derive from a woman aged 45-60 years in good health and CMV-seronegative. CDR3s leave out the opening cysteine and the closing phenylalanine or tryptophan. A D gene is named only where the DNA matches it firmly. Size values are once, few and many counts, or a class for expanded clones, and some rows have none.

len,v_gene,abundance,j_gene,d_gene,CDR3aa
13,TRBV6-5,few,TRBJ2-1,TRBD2,ASSLSGSGVWEQF
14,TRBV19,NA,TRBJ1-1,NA,ASKGRGAKMNTEAF
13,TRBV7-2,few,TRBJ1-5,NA,ASSLEGVSNQPQH
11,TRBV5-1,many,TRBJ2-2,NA,ASSLKNTGELF
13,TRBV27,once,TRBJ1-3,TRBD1,ASSLMTGPGNTIY
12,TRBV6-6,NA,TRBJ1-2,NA,ASSAKGRDYGYT
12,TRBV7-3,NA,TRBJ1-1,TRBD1,ASSRDGTGTEAF
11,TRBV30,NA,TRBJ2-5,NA,AWSVRGGETQY
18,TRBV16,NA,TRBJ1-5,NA,ASSQTQAVGVGGSNQPQH
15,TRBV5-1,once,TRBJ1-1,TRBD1,ASSLVGAGGLFTEAF
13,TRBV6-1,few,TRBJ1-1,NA,ASSGPDRRNTEAF
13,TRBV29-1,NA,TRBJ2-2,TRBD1,SVRSRDRYTGELF
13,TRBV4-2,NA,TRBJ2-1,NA,ASSQEPREDNEQF
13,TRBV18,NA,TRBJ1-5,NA,ASSTDRLSNQPQH
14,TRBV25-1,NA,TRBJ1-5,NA,ASSEYGGGGNQPQH
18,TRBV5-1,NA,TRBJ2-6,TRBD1,ASSLAPGDRVLSGANVLT
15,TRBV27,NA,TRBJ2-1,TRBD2,ASSPPQREAFYNEQF
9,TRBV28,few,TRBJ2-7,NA,ASRRGYEQY
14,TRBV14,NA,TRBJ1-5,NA,ASSRGAENSNQPQH
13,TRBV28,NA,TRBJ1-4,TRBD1,ASSPHRGNGEKLF
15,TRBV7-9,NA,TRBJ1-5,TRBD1,ASSPGTGMGFDQPQH
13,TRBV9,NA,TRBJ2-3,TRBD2,ASSTGTIDSDTQY
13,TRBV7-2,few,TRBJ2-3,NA,ASSLASSFQDTQY
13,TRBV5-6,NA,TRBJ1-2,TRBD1,ASSPGTGANYGYP
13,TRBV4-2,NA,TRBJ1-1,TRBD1,ASSQGQGFDTEAF
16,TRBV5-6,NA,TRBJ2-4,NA,ARSADSLVHGAKNIQY
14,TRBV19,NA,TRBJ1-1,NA,ASSITPSSLNTEAF
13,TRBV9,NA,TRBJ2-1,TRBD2,ASTWGGGPINEQF
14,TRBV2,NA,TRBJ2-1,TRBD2,ASSAIAGSSYNEQF
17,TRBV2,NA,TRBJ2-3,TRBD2,ASSRHRGTSGYSTDTQY
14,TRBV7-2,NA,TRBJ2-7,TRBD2,ASSLVTSGYSYEQY
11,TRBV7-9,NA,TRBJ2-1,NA,ASRFLQGNEQF
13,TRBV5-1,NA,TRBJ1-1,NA,ASSLVQGITTEAF
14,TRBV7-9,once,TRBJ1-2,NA,ASSAGAWGSAWGYT
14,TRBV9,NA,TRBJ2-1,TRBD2,ASSSFGLAGNNEQF
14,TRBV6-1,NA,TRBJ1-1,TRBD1,ASSETGTGEWTEAF
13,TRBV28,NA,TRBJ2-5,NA,ASTKAVMYQETQY
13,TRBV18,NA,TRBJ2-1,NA,ASSHLRDTYNEQF
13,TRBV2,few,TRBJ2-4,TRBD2,ASSEARGAENIQY
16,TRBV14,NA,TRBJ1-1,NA,ASSQDQAGPGSNTEAF
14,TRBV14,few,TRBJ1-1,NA,ASSLLRQITNTEAF
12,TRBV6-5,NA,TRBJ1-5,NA,ASRRGDSNQPQH
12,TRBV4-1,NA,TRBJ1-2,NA,ASSTLGGLSGYT